The 26 T cell receptor beta chains below all came from one sample that was sequenced in a study of T-cell reconstitution after alpha-beta-depleted transplantation in children. Preparing the TCRbeta library involved the use of unique molecular identifiers. TCRdb processed the PCR reads anew with MiXCR; each CDR3 protein has one entry. The sample lists 780,000 or so distinct CDR3 sequences, about 16% occurring once. The source was PBMCs, mostly from graft donor cells, collected 360 days after TCRalphabeta/CD19-depleted stem cell transplant. These receptors came from a male patient under 18 who had a stem cell transplant for acute lymphoblastic leukemia, so the T cells may come from the graft donor.

A few counts support this clonotype. This chain's CDR3 is CASSPGQGKGNIQYF. CDR3 sequence (DNA): TGTGCCAGCAGCCCGGGACAGGGAAAGGGAAACATTCAGTACTTC. The J gene is TRBJ2-4, the V gene TRBV14, with 9 bases lining up with TRBD1. V gave up 4 bases and J gave up 6 bases; unmatched junction bases: 7. The CDR3 has 15 amino acids. Germline V gene data show CDR1 as SGHDN and CDR2 as FVKESK. Looking up the rest from reference TRBV14 and TRBJ2-4 gives the full variable domain: EAGVTQFPSHSVIEKGQTVTLRCDPISGHDNLYWYRRVMGKEIKFLLHFVKESKQDESGMPNNRFLAERTGGTYSTLKVQPAELEDSGVYFCASSPGQGKGNIQYFGAGTRLSVL.

The chain combines TRBV18 with TRBJ2-1, with 11 bases fitting TRBD2. The CDR3 sequence is 18 residues long. After removal of 0 bases from V and 8 bases from J, the junction contained 12 bases not matched to a gene. Germline values: CDR1 KGHSH, CDR2 LQKENI. The CDR3 sequence is CASSPPGLAEIRVDEQFF. DNA for the CDR3: TGTGCCAGCTCACCACCGGGACTAGCGGAGATAAGGGTGGATGAGCAGTTCTTC. The whole variable domain, filled in from reference TRBV18 and TRBJ2-1, reads NAGVMQNPRHLVRRRGQEARLRCSPMKGHSHVYWYRQLPEEGLKFMVYLQKENIIDESGMPKERFSAEFPKEGPSILRIQQVVRGDSAAYFCASSPPGLAEIRVDEQFFGPGTRLTVL.

The chain has TRBV10-3 and TRBJ1-1, with 7 bases aligning to TRBD1. The CDR3 length is 15 residues. V shed 4 bases, J shed 0 bases, and the junction held 5 bases outside the gene matches. Per germline, CDR1 ENHRY and CDR2 SYGVKD. The CDR3 loop reads CAISGEQGMNTEAFF. CDR3 coding DNA: TGTGCCATCAGTGGTGAACAGGGGATGAACACTGAAGCTTTCTTT.

J is TRBJ2-5 and V is TRBV5-1, with D perhaps matching TRBD1 (5 bases). V dropped 4 bases and J dropped 5 bases, with 12 bases sitting between them. CDR3 size: 13 residues. Germline loops: CDR1 SGHRS, CDR2 YFSETQ. The CDR3 loop reads CASSAQGWETQYF. CDR3 coding DNA: TGCGCCAGCAGCGCCCAGGGCTGGGAGACCCAGTACTTC.

There are a few counts of this clonotype. V is TRBV5-1 and J is TRBJ2-7; 7 bases are shared with TRBD1. This CDR3 comprises 14 residues. With V trimmed by 6 bases and J by 2 bases, 8 bases remained unmatched. The germline CDR1 and CDR2 sequences are SGHRS and YFSETQ. The chain's CDR3 is CASTEGTATYEQYF. The CDR3 DNA follows: TGCGCCAGCACCGAGGGGACAGCGACCTACGAGCAGTACTTC.

The chain couples TRBV7-6 to TRBJ2-1; 7 bases fit TRBD2. V gave up 1 base and J gave up 3 bases; unmatched junction bases: 6. CDR1 SGHVS and CDR2 FNYEAQ come from the germline V gene. The length of the CDR3 is 16 residues. The CDR3 protein is CASSLDPAGNYNEQFF. CDR3 coding DNA: TGTGCCAGCAGCTTAGACCCAGCGGGAAACTACAATGAGCAGTTCTTC.

This chain uses TRBV4-1 with TRBJ2-4; D not resolved. Germline V CDR1 and CDR2: MGHRA, YSYEKL. The CDR3 spans 17 residues. V was shortened by 1 base and J by 0 bases, with 13 bases between the two germline ends. The CDR3 loop is CASSQAEIRLAKNIQYF. The CDR3 DNA reads TGCGCCAGCAGCCAAGCGGAAATCCGTCTAGCCAAAAACATTCAGTACTTC.

The rearrangement joins TRBV6-1 to TRBJ2-3; D might be TRBD1 or TRBD2, each matching 5 bases. Germline V gene lookup returns CDR1 MNHNS and CDR2 SASEGT. The CDR3 is 14 amino acids. Trimming took 6 bases from V and 8 from J, leaving 18 bases between them. The CDR3 reads CASRVGRRPGTQYF. The CDR3 DNA sequence: TGTGCCAGCAGGGTGGGACGGAGGCCGGGTACGCAGTATTTT.

This clonotype was seen only a few times. The V and J genes are TRBV11-2 and TRBJ2-1; 7 bases align to TRBD2. This CDR3 has 13 amino acids. V dropped 7 bases and J dropped 9; count of bases not matched to a gene: 9. Per the germline V gene, CDR1 is SGHAT and CDR2 is FQNNGV. The CDR3 sequence: CASTIAGEGEQFF. The DNA of the CDR3 is TGTGCCAGCACCATTGCGGGGGAGGGTGAGCAGTTCTTC. Variable domain in full (rest from reference TRBV11-2 and TRBJ2-1): EAGVAQSPRYKIIEKRQSVAFWCNPISGHATLYWYQQILGQGPKLLIQFQNNGVVDDSQLPKDRFSAERLKGVDSTLKIQPAKLEDSAVYLCASTIAGEGEQFFGPGTRLTVL.

This sequence joins TRBV5-1 and TRBJ2-1; the match to TRBD2 covers 7 bases. After removal of 2 bases from V and 9 bases from J, the junction contained 17 bases not matched to a gene. CDR1 is SGHRS and CDR2 is YFSETQ in the germline V gene. The CDR3 spans 17 residues. This CDR3 reads CASSFVYATSQWGEQFF. The CDR3 DNA follows: TGCGCCAGCAGCTTCGTTTATGCGACTAGCCAATGGGGTGAGCAGTTCTTC.

This clonotype has a handful of counts. The gene calls are TRBV7-9 and TRBJ2-7, with D perhaps TRBD1 or TRBD2 (5 bases each). Germline CDR1 reads SEHNR; CDR2 reads FQNEAQ (reference sequence). Trimming left V 3 bases short and J 5 bases short, with 17 bases between. This CDR3 is 15 amino acids long. CDR3: CASSLAGAGWDEQYF. The CDR3 coding sequence is TGTGCCAGCAGCTTGGCCGGGGCAGGGTGGGACGAGCAGTACTTC. The variable domain in full, with the rest retrieved from reference TRBV7-9 and TRBJ2-7, is DTGVSQNPRHKITKRGQNVTFRCDPISEHNRLYWYRQTLGQGPEFLTYFQNEAQLEKSRLLSDRFSAERPKGSFSTLEIQRTEQGDSAMYLCASSLAGAGWDEQYFGPGTRLTVT.

The chain couples TRBV5-1 to TRBJ2-7; maybe TRBD2 (6 bases). With 5 bases removed from V and 2 bases from J, the gap between germline ends came to 11 bases. In germline, CDR1 is SGHRS, CDR2 YFSETQ. The length of the CDR3 is 13 residues. The CDR3 here is CASRRDPAYEQYF. DNA for the CDR3: TGCGCCAGCAGGCGGGACCCTGCCTACGAGCAGTACTTC.

CDR3 protein: CASTRGPHEQFF. CDR3 in DNA: TGTGCCAGCACAAGAGGGCCCCATGAGCAGTTCTTC. This chain joins TRBV6-6 and TRBJ2-1; D is perhaps TRBD2 (5 bases). The germline V and J ends were trimmed by 7 bases and 8 bases, with 12 bases remaining between them. The germline V gene has CDR1 MNHNY and CDR2 SVGAGI (reference sequence). The CDR3 spans 12 residues.

This clonotype was seen a handful of times. The chain links TRBV7-2 to TRBJ2-2, with TRBD1 as a possible D gene (5 bases). The CDR3 runs 16 residues. Trimming took off 1 base at V and 3 bases at J, with 12 bases between the two ends. CDR1 is SGHTA, CDR2 FQGNSA, per germline. The CDR3 spells CASSLEARVDTGELFF. DNA for the CDR3: TGTGCCAGCAGCTTAGAAGCCAGGGTGGACACCGGGGAGCTGTTTTTT.

The rearrangement joins TRBV24-1 to TRBJ2-7; D ambiguous. Germline V gene data show CDR1 as KGHDR and CDR2 as SFDVKD. V was pared by 4 bases and J by 2 bases, with 17 bases between. This CDR3 has 16 residues. The CDR3 loop reads CATSDLLTRAAYEQYF. CDR3 sequence (DNA): TGTGCCACCAGTGACCTCCTAACACGGGCGGCCTACGAGCAGTACTTC.

J is TRBJ1-2 and V is TRBV5-1, with 7 bases that match TRBD1. The ends lost 2 bases at V and 1 base at J; junction bases unmatched: 5. This CDR3 region has 15 residues. Germline values: CDR1 SGHRS, CDR2 YFSETQ. The DNA of the CDR3 is TGCGCCAGCAGCTTTCGGGGACAGAATAACTATGGCTACACCTTC. Its translation is CASSFRGQNNYGYTF.

The chain has TRBV20-1 and TRBJ2-1, with D possibly TRBD2 on 6 matching bases. From germline, CDR1 is DFQATT and CDR2 SNEGSKA (reference sequence). This CDR3 has 16 amino acids. V gave up 0 bases and J gave up 9 bases, with 21 bases separating them. The DNA of the CDR3 is TGCAGTGCTAGAGATCCCCGTGGGAGGTTTATGCTTGAGCAGTTCTTC. This sequence encodes CSARDPRGRFMLEQFF.

This chain joins TRBV6-5 and TRBJ1-2, with a weak D call TRBD1 (6 bases). Germline CDR1 reads MNHEY; CDR2 reads SVGAGI. This CDR3 comprises 18 residues. The V and J ends lost 0 bases and 4 bases respectively, with 21 bases between them. CDR3 in DNA: TGTGCCAGCAGTTACTCGGCAGGGGCGCAAAAGAGAGGCTATGGCTACACCTTC. Residues: CASSYSAGAQKRGYGYTF.

CDR3 protein: CASSAGQLYGYTF. CDR3 DNA sequence: TGTGCCAGCTCAGCAGGACAGCTCTATGGCTACACCTTC. The chain joins TRBV18 to TRBJ1-2, with D maybe TRBD1 (6 bases). The CDR3 length is 13 residues. The germline CDR1 and CDR2 sequences are KGHSH and LQKENI. V was trimmed by 5 bases and J by 4 bases, leaving 11 bases between them.

The chain links TRBV29-1 to TRBJ2-3, with 11 bases identical to TRBD1. V trimming: 6 bases; J trimming: 1 base; junction bases outside the gene matches: 15. The length of the CDR3 is 18 residues. Per germline, CDR1 SQVTM and CDR2 ANQGSEA. The CDR3 nucleotides read TGCAGCGTCCCGGACAGGGGGCTTCGACTAATCGGCACAGATACGCAGTATTTT. Amino acids: CSVPDRGLRLIGTDTQYF.

This clonotype came up many times. The chain has TRBV24-1 and TRBJ2-5, with D hard to call. Germline V gene lookup returns CDR1 KGHDR and CDR2 SFDVKD. V lost 4 bases and J 9 bases, leaving 8 bases between the germline ends. The length of the CDR3 is 11 residues. CDR3: CATSDLVPQYF. Here the CDR3 DNA reads TGTGCCACCAGTGACCTGGTTCCCCAGTACTTC.

This clonotype was counted at least ten times. The chain links TRBV12-3 or TRBV12-4 to TRBJ2-1; 10 bases line up with TRBD2. The CDR3 consists of 15 residues. The junction had 4 bases not matched to a gene; V was cut back by 3 bases and J by 5 bases. In DNA, the CDR3 is TGTGCCAGCAGTTTCGTACTAGCGGGAAACAATGAGCAGTTCTTC. The encoded protein is CASSFVLAGNNEQFF.

Only a few counts were recorded for this clonotype. The V call is TRBV5-1, the J call TRBJ2-1; D is possibly TRBD2 (6 bases). V lost 4 bases, J lost 4 bases, and 15 bases lay in between. Germline CDR1 and CDR2: SGHRS and YFSETQ. The CDR3 has 15 residues. CDR3 residues: CASSRNGDFYNEQFF. The CDR3 DNA follows: TGCGCCAGCAGCCGAAACGGGGACTTTTACAATGAGCAGTTCTTC.

The rearrangement joins TRBV6-1 to TRBJ1-5; D remains ambiguous. CDR3 length equals 15 residues. The V and J ends lost 2 bases and 3 bases respectively, with 11 bases between them. Germline V gives CDR1 MNHNS, CDR2 SASEGT. CDR3 residues: CASSEHRSDNQPQHF. DNA for the CDR3: TGTGCCAGCAGTGAACACAGATCGGACAATCAGCCCCAGCATTTT.

In its sample, this clonotype was seen a few times. This chain connects TRBV6-5 to TRBJ2-7; 8 positions match TRBD2. From germline, CDR1 is MNHEY and CDR2 SVGAGI. Germline trimming cut 7 bases from V and 4 bases from J; bases unmatched to any gene: 18. CDR3 size: 17 residues. CDR3 sequence (DNA): TGTGCCAGCACCGTCCTTCCGCCGCGGGGGGCCCCTTACGAGCAGTACTTC. Amino acid sequence: CASTVLPPRGAPYEQYF.

This clonotype has just a few counts. The V and J genes are TRBV6-5 and TRBJ2-5; 9 positions match TRBD1. The CDR3 is made up of 15 amino acids. V lost 2 bases, J lost 5 bases, and 6 bases stayed unmatched. Germline V lookup: CDR1 MNHEY, CDR2 SVGAGI. CDR3 in amino acids: CASSYDRGERETQYF. CDR3 nucleotide sequence: TGTGCCAGCAGTTACGACAGGGGGGAGAGGGAGACCCAGTACTTC.